These T cell receptor beta chains were read from a single sample in a study of T cell clonotyping in hematopoietic cell transplantation. Measured with immunoSEQ multiplex PCR; TCRdb has only the in-frame clones, and not every one. Of 6,000 or so clones listed, approximately 91% are singletons. The sample here was peripheral blood mononuclear cells, taken 100 days after allogeneic stem cell transplant. These receptors all come from a female patient aged 50-59 years who had an allogeneic stem cell transplant from a related donor, so the T cells may come from the graft donor. Some clones in this sample may be carry-over from other donors' samples. CDR3s include the opening cysteine and the closing phenylalanine or tryptophan. Each record gives: V gene, J gene, clone size, D gene, CDR3 protein, CDR3 DNA. A D gene is named only where the DNA matches it firmly. Some rows have no size entry. The others give once, few or many, or a class for an expanded clone.

>TRBV4-1|TRBJ2-5|NA|TRBD2
CASSQEVTAGAQETQYF
TGCGCCAGCAGCCAAGAAGTTACAGCGGGGGCCCAAGAGACCCAGTACTTC
>TRBV7-2|TRBJ1-5|NA|NA
CASSLSGTNQPQHF
TGTGCCAGCAGCTTATCAGGAACCAATCAGCCCCAGCATTTT
>TRBV14|TRBJ1-2|NA|NA
CASSNKAGDYGYTF
TGTGCCAGCAGCAACAAGGCAGGGGACTATGGCTACACTTTC
>TRBV2|TRBJ1-2|NA|NA
CASTAGTYYGYTF
TGTGCCAGCACCGCAGGGACCTACTATGGCTACACCTTC
>TRBV5-4|TRBJ2-2|NA|NA
CASGGPGTGELFF
TGTGCCAGCGGGGGGCCTGGCACCGGGGAGCTGTTTTTT
>TRBV10-1|TRBJ1-5|NA|NA
CASSDDRDSNQPQHF
TGCGCCAGCAGTGATGACCGGGACAGCAATCAGCCCCAGCATTTT
>TRBV4-1|TRBJ1-1|once|NA
CASSLSPDRYTEAFF
TGCGCCAGCAGCCTGAGCCCCGACCGGTACACTGAAGCTTTCTTT
>TRBV5-1|TRBJ2-3|NA|NA
CASSLGQSQDTQYF
TGCGCCAGCAGCTTGGGACAGTCACAGGATACGCAGTATTTT
>TRBV11-2|TRBJ1-4|NA|NA
CASSQRNRTVYEKLFF
TGTGCCAGCAGCCAAAGGAATAGGACGGTCTATGAAAAACTGTTTTTT
>TRBV30|TRBJ2-6|once|NA
CAWSTGGSGANVLTF
TGTGCCTGGAGTACCGGCGGATCCGGGGCCAACGTCCTGACTTTC
>TRBV7-9|TRBJ2-2|NA|TRBD1
CASSKTTGGATGELFF
TGTGCCAGCAGCAAGACGACAGGGGGCGCGACCGGGGAGCTGTTTTTT
>TRBV5-6|TRBJ2-7|NA|NA
CASSLKGGLYEQYF
TGTGCCAGCAGCTTGAAAGGGGGGCTCTACGAGCAGTACTTC
>TRBV27|TRBJ1-6|NA|NA
CASSLSGIPYNSPLHF
TGTGCCAGCAGTTTATCTGGGATTCCCTATAATTCACCCCTCCACTTT
>TRBV28|TRBJ2-7|NA|NA
CASSRSGSYEQYF
TGTGCCAGCAGTCGCTCAGGGTCATACGAGCAGTACTTC
>TRBV4-2|TRBJ2-3|NA|NA
CASSQDLLAEITDTQYF
TGTGCCAGCAGCCAAGATCTATTAGCGGAGATTACAGATACGCAGTATTTT
>TRBV5-1|TRBJ1-2|NA|NA
CASSQNPGLGGYTF
TGCGCCAGCAGCCAGAACCCGGGACTGGGGGGCTACACCTTC
>TRBV27|TRBJ2-7|NA|TRBD1
CASSLAGTGFGEQYF
TGTGCCAGCAGTTTAGCCGGGACAGGGTTTGGCGAGCAGTACTTC
>TRBV10-3|TRBJ1-1|NA|TRBD1
CAISKTGEAFF
TGTGCCATCAGTAAGACAGGGGAAGCTTTCTTT
>TRBV4-3|TRBJ1-2|few|NA
CASSQDRAAGGYTF
TGCGCCAGCAGCCAAGATAGGGCGGCTGGTGGCTACACCTTC
>TRBV28|TRBJ2-7|NA|TRBD1
CASSPPGTGLYEQYF
TGTGCCAGCAGTCCGCCCGGGACAGGGTTGTACGAGCAGTACTTC
>TRBV7-2|TRBJ1-5|once|TRBD1
CASSLSGTGVVQPQHF
TGTGCCAGCAGCTTATCCGGGACAGGGGTAGTTCAGCCCCAGCATTTT
>TRBV7-2|TRBJ2-2|NA|NA
CASSPSLSGYTGELFF
TGTGCCAGCAGCCCCTCTTTGAGTGGATACACCGGGGAGCTGTTTTTT
>TRBV5-4|TRBJ1-4|NA|TRBD1
CASSSGTGGIEKLFF
TGTGCCAGCAGCTCGGGGACAGGGGGTATAGAAAAACTGTTTTTT
>TRBV5-6|TRBJ2-3|NA|NA
CASSFGGRGRTDTQYF
TGTGCCAGCAGCTTTGGTGGCAGGGGACGGACAGATACGCAGTATTTT
>TRBV2|TRBJ2-3|NA|NA
CASSSGLIDTQYF
TGTGCCAGCAGTTCGGGGCTAATTGATACGCAGTATTTT
>TRBV4-3|TRBJ1-5|few|NA
CASSQDRESNQPQHF
TGCGCCAGCAGCCAAGATCGGGAGAGCAATCAGCCCCAGCATTTT
>TRBV9|TRBJ2-7|NA|TRBD1
CASSRTGRGYEQYF
TGTGCCAGCAGCCGGACAGGTAGGGGTTACGAGCAGTACTTC
>TRBV5-1|TRBJ1-1|NA|NA
CASSAYRGEAFF
TGCGCCAGCAGCGCCTACAGAGGAGAAGCTTTCTTT
>TRBV7-8|TRBJ2-5|NA|NA
CASSSTRDRGNQETQYF
TGTGCCAGCAGCTCAACCCGGGATCGGGGGAACCAAGAGACCCAGTACTTC